The clone carrying this T cell receptor (beta chain) turned up a few times. This record belongs to a study of blood T cells in healthy people across ages. Trimming cost V 7 bases and J 3 bases, with 15 bases left between them. The CDR3 loop spans 15 amino acids. Germline V gene sequence: CDR1 MNHEY, CDR2 SVGEGT. Individuals who donated were healthy Caucasians from Russia aged about 6 to 100. The study isolated at least 6 million PBMCs from each sample. A second PCR, run for about 7 to 11 cycles, used a sample-barcoded 5' primer plus a J-beta primer mix. Each CDR3 protein is one row after TCRdb ran MiXCR on the 5' RACE reads. The table lists roughly 800,000 distinct CDR3 sequences, 58% of them singletons, with about 20% in the top ten.

V usage is TRBV6-2 or TRBV6-3 and J usage is TRBJ1-4; no clear D gene. The specimen was blood. The TCR was taken from a man between 25 and 39 years old in good health. The CDR3 here is CASTPAGAANEKLFF. The CDR3, as DNA: TGTGCCAGCACTCCGGCGGGTGCAGCTAATGAAAAACTGTTTTTT.